This paragraph covers one TCR beta chain sequence. The data derive from a study of blood T cell repertoires in COVID-19. Study as a whole: COVID-19 samples collected from the United States, Italy and Spain covered acute and convalescent phases. PBMCs, B-cell-depleted T cells, or T cells provided the cDNA or gDNA that made up the material.

Under the authors' procedure: Reference gene primer amplification gave nucleated cell count estimates. Measured with immunoSEQ multiplex PCR; TCRdb has only the in-frame clones, and not every one. V and J calls and clone size are as listed in that table; D and trimming were resolved from the DNA. Among 450,000 to 500,000 clones, roughly nine tenths were seen once, and the ten largest hold about 0.65%. The CDR3 is made up of 14 amino acids. CDR1 is MDHEN and CDR2 is SYDVKM in the germline V gene. V was clipped by 6 bases and J by 4 bases, with 15 bases between them. V usage is TRBV28 and J usage is TRBJ1-2; D perhaps matches TRBD1 (6 bases). The source material was PBMCs or T cells enriched from blood (not recorded which). The receptor was derived from a woman aged 18-29 years who had recovered from COVID-19. This chain's CDR3 is CASSRRGGPYGYTF. DNA for the CDR3: TGTGCCAGCAGCCGTCGGGGGGGGCCCTATGGCTACACCTTC.